This T cell receptor (beta chain) is from a study of CD8+ T cells in alopecia areata. Study-wide findings and caveats: Numerous clones, expanded in lesions, remained in scalp and blood during tofacitinib. Compared with normal scalp, lesional scalp had higher clonality and more expanded CD8+ clones. Just one nonresponder means the tie between baseline CD8+ expansion and response stays uncertain.

V lost 5 bases and J 0 bases, leaving 14 bases between the germline ends. This CDR3 comprises 15 residues. Germline-derived CDR1 and CDR2 are SGHAT and FQNNGV. Regarding treatment: oral pan-JAK inhibitor, 5-10 mg twice daily. Investigators isolated RNA and reverse transcribed it into cDNA to act as the sequencing template. The method was immunoSEQ multiplex PCR; TCRdb's version includes in-frame clones alone and lacks a portion of them. The data contain more than 200,000 clones, under 70% of them seen just once; the ten biggest clones take up 1% to 1.5%. Remarks on this clone: Its antigen is not identified.

The TCR originated in a human donor with alopecia areata. Here the sequenced sample was CD4+ T cells sorted from blood, taken at approximately week 45, from a patient treated with tofacitinib. This chain links TRBV11-2 with TRBJ2-7; D might be TRBD1 (5 bases). In nucleotides, the CDR3 is TGTGCCAGCAGCCCACAGGTTTCCAGCTCCTACGAGCAGTACTTC. This sequence encodes CASSPQVSSSYEQYF. The entire variable domain, with the rest obtained from reference TRBV11-2 and TRBJ2-7, is as follows: EAGVAQSPRYKIIEKRQSVAFWCNPISGHATLYWYQQILGQGPKLLIQFQNNGVVDDSQLPKDRFSAERLKGVDSTLKIQPAKLEDSAVYLCASSPQVSSSYEQYFGPGTRLTVT.